Below are 28 T cell receptor beta chains sequenced from a single sample in a study of CD8 T cells in Susac syndrome. Random hexamers served to reverse transcribe roughly 0.45 to 1 ug RNA. One entry per CDR3 protein, called by TCRdb with MiXCR from the immunoSEQ multiplex PCR reads. The sample includes a few hundred thousand distinct CDR3 sequences, about 91% of them seen just once. Sequencing was done on a sample of CD4+ T cells from PBMCs. These receptors were obtained from a human donor with multiple sclerosis.

The chain carries TRBV20-1 and TRBJ1-2; no firm D call. The CDR3 is 12 amino acids. V was shortened by 5 bases and J by 1 base, with 8 bases between the two germline ends. Germline CDR1 reads DFQATT; CDR2 reads SNEGSKA (reference sequence). The CDR3 bases are TGCAGTGCTTCCGACAATAACTATGGCTACACCTTC. It yields the protein CSASDNNYGYTF.

The V and J genes are TRBV12-3 or TRBV12-4 and TRBJ2-2; tentative D call: TRBD1 (6 bases). The CDR3 is 13 amino acids. Trimming took 6 bases from V and 4 from J, leaving 9 bases between them. The CDR3 bases are TGTGCCAGCAGCTCCAGGGGCACCGGGGAGCTGTTTTTT. Residues: CASSSRGTGELFF.

The rearrangement joins TRBV12-3 or TRBV12-4 to TRBJ1-2; 7 positions agree with TRBD1. The CDR3 is made up of 14 amino acids. V shed 6 bases, J shed 8 bases, and the junction held 12 bases outside the gene matches. The CDR3 DNA sequence: TGTGCCAGCAGCTCCAATGACAGGGTCGGGGGCTACACCTTC. It translates to CASSSNDRVGGYTF.

CDR3: CASSEERGADTQYF. CDR3 nucleotides: TGTGCCAGCAGTGAAGAGAGGGGGGCAGATACGCAGTATTTT. J is TRBJ2-3 and V is TRBV2; tentatively, D is TRBD1 or TRBD2 (6 bases each). The CDR3 loop spans 14 amino acids. Germline V gene sequence: CDR1 SNHLY, CDR2 FYNNEI. V lost 1 base and J lost 4, with 9 bases in between.

The J gene is TRBJ2-1, the V gene TRBV11-1; TRBD2 matches at 8 bases. CDR1 SGHAT and CDR2 FQDESV come from the germline V gene (reference sequence). V trimming: 1 base; J trimming: 7 bases; junction bases outside the gene matches: 12. CDR3 size: 17 residues. The CDR3 is CASSLEIASGSQNEQFF. Written as DNA, the CDR3 is TGTGCCAGCAGCTTAGAAATCGCGAGCGGGAGTCAGAATGAGCAGTTCTTC.

DNA for the CDR3: TGTGCCAGCAGCCCCAATCATTATGAGCAGTTCTTC. As protein: CASSPNHYEQFF. This chain joins TRBV12-3 or TRBV12-4 and TRBJ2-1; D gene unclear. Deletions cut 6 bases from V and 8 bases from J, with 11 bases between. The CDR3 is made up of 12 amino acids.

The chain has TRBV6-1 and TRBJ2-3; D perhaps matches TRBD2 (5 bases). V gave up 4 bases and J gave up 4 bases, with 18 bases separating them. Germline lookup yields CDR1 MNHNS and CDR2 SASEGT. This CDR3 is built from 16 residues. CDR3 sequence (DNA): TGTGCCAGCAGTGTGAAGGCGGGCGCCCAGGCAGATACGCAGTATTTT. Translating gives CASSVKAGAQADTQYF.

The V and J genes are TRBV27 and TRBJ1-5, with D unclear. The CDR3 is 13 residues long. With 0 bases removed from V and 9 bases from J, the gap between germline ends came to 9 bases. Germline CDR1 reads MNHEY; CDR2 reads SMNVEV (reference sequence). The CDR3 region is CASSLSRYRPQHF. The CDR3 bases are TGTGCCAGCAGTTTATCCCGCTATCGGCCCCAGCATTTT.

CDR3 in amino acids: CASSLDGPSLEQYF. DNA of the CDR3: TGTGCCAGCAGCTTGGATGGCCCCTCCCTAGAGCAGTACTTC. The chain carries TRBV7-9 and TRBJ2-7, with D unclear. The CDR3 is 14 amino acids. V lost 3 bases, J lost 7 bases, and 16 bases lay in between. The V gene's germline CDR1 is SEHNR and CDR2 FQNEAQ (reference sequence).

The chain employs TRBV11-3 and TRBJ2-3; no clear D. The CDR3 runs to 11 residues. Germline V gives CDR1 SGHNT, CDR2 YENEEA. V was cut by 3 bases and J by 5 bases, with 3 bases left in between. This chain's CDR3 is CASSFIDTQYF. The CDR3 DNA follows: TGTGCCAGCAGCTTCATAGATACGCAGTATTTT.

This clonotype was found a few times. The V and J genes are TRBV30 and TRBJ2-7; D is perhaps TRBD1 (5 bases). Looked up from germline, CDR1 is GTSNPN and CDR2 is SVGIG (reference sequence). The CDR3 is 14 residues long. V was shortened by 0 bases and J by 1 base, with 10 bases between the two germline ends. The CDR3: CAWSVGRVSYEQYF. The CDR3 DNA is TGTGCCTGGAGTGTAGGCAGGGTGTCCTACGAGCAGTACTTC.

J is TRBJ1-3 and V is TRBV6-1, with a possible D match to TRBD1 (5 bases). V lost 1 base to trimming and J lost 0 bases, with 10 bases between them. The CDR3 has 16 amino acids. Germline CDR1 reads MNHNS; CDR2 reads SASEGT. The CDR3 DNA is TGTGCCAGCAGTGAAGGAGGGGCCAACTCTGGAAACACCATATATTTT. It translates to CASSEGGANSGNTIYF.

The genes are TRBV5-1 and TRBJ1-1, with 9 bases matching TRBD1. V lost 4 bases to trimming and J lost 0 bases; unmatched junction nucleotides: 13. The length of the CDR3 is 18 residues. Germline V CDR1 and CDR2: SGHRS, YFSETQ. This chain's CDR3 is CASSPQQGAATMNTEAFF. The CDR3 DNA reads TGCGCCAGCAGCCCGCAACAGGGGGCCGCAACAATGAACACTGAAGCTTTCTTT.

The chain recombines TRBV6-2 or TRBV6-3 with TRBJ1-1; no clear D gene. Germline lookup yields CDR1 MNHEY and CDR2 SVGEGT. The ends were cut back, 0 bases at V and 0 bases at J, with 5 bases in the middle. This CDR3 region has 14 residues. The CDR3 coding sequence is TGTGCCAGCAGTTACTCTTCCATGAACACTGAAGCTTTCTTT. Protein: CASSYSSMNTEAFF.

J is TRBJ2-7 and V is TRBV11-2; TRBD1 might be the D (5 bases). The CDR3 loop spans 15 amino acids. V dropped 1 base and J dropped 1 base, with 11 bases sitting between them. CDR1 SGHAT and CDR2 FQNNGV come from the germline V gene. Here the CDR3 reads CASSLGRRASYEQYF. Written as DNA, the CDR3 is TGTGCCAGCAGCTTAGGTCGCAGGGCGTCCTACGAGCAGTACTTC.

The chain carries TRBV19 and TRBJ1-5; the D gene is possibly TRBD1 (5 bases). V lost 4 bases, J lost 7 bases, and 11 bases lay in between. This CDR3 has 13 amino acids. Germline CDR1 and CDR2: LNHDA and SQIVND (reference sequence). CDR3 amino acids: CASSRDRDQPQHF. The DNA for the CDR3 is TGTGCCAGTAGTAGAGACAGAGACCAGCCCCAGCATTTT.

This chain uses TRBV7-2 with TRBJ1-2; 8 bases line up with TRBD1. This CDR3 has 14 amino acids. J gave up 4 bases and V 4 bases, and 5 bases lay outside the gene matches. In germline, CDR1 is SGHTA, CDR2 FQGNSA. The CDR3 reads CASSSQGGSYGYTF. The CDR3 DNA reads as TGTGCCAGCAGCTCACAGGGGGGAAGCTATGGCTACACCTTC.

The chain combines TRBV30 with TRBJ1-1; D gene uncertain. Germline assignment: CDR1 GTSNPN and CDR2 SVGIG (reference sequence). Trimming stripped 0 bases from V and 4 bases from J, with 18 bases between. CDR3 length: 16 amino acids. The CDR3 nucleotides read TGTGCCTGGAGTGTAAGTCAAGGCCCCTGGGGCACTGAAGCTTTCTTT. It encodes CAWSVSQGPWGTEAFF.

The rearrangement uses TRBV4-2 and TRBJ2-5; D is undetermined. This CDR3 has 15 amino acids. Between the trimmed V and J ends, which lost 4 bases and 3 bases, there was a span of 15 bases. Germline CDR1 reads LGHNA; CDR2 reads YNFKEQ. CDR3 protein: CASSRSSRSEETQYF. CDR3 DNA: TGTGCCAGCAGCCGTTCGTCCCGGTCGGAAGAGACCCAGTACTTC.

This clonotype occurred once. The rearrangement links TRBV7-2 to TRBJ2-7; TRBD2 agrees at 7 bases. This CDR3 has 14 residues. V shed 0 bases and J 7 bases; nucleotides not matched to a gene: 6. CDR1 and CDR2 from the germline V gene are SGHTA and FQGNSA. DNA of the CDR3: TGTGCCAGCAGCTTAGCGAGGACTAGTTCTGAGCAGTACTTC. The encoded protein is CASSLARTSSEQYF. The entire variable domain, with the rest obtained from reference TRBV7-2 and TRBJ2-7, is as follows: GAGVSQSPSNKVTEKGKDVELRCDPISGHTALYWYRQSLGQGLEFLIYFQGNSAPDKSGLPSDRFSAERTGGSVSTLTIQRTQQEDSAVYLCASSLARTSSEQYFGPGTRLTVT.

The rearrangement links TRBV4-2 to TRBJ1-3; D not resolved. Looked up from germline, CDR1 is LGHNA and CDR2 is YNFKEQ. The CDR3 is 17 residues long. V was shortened by 0 bases and J by 0 bases, with 12 bases between the two germline ends. The CDR3 reads CASSQDARLDSGNTIYF. CDR3 DNA sequence: TGTGCCAGCAGCCAAGACGCGCGGCTCGACTCTGGAAACACCATATATTTT.

The chain recombines TRBV29-1 with TRBJ2-2, with a possible D match to TRBD1 (5 bases). Germline V gene lookup returns CDR1 SQVTM and CDR2 ANQGSEA. The CDR3 is made up of 11 amino acids. V lost 5 bases to trimming and J lost 6 bases, with 7 bases between them. The CDR3 sequence: CSVQGPGELFF. CDR3 in DNA: TGCAGCGTTCAGGGCCCCGGGGAGCTGTTTTTT.

This clonotype was counted once. This sequence joins TRBV12-3 or TRBV12-4 and TRBJ1-5; D unresolved. This CDR3 has 13 amino acids. The V and J ends lost 4 bases and 2 bases respectively, with 6 bases between them. The CDR3 is CASSWAGNQPQHF. Written as DNA, the CDR3 is TGTGCCAGCAGTTGGGCGGGCAATCAGCCCCAGCATTTT.

The CDR3 loop is CASSLLGYTEAFF. CDR3 DNA sequence: TGTGCCAGCAGCTTGTTGGGGTACACTGAAGCTTTCTTT. The gene calls are TRBV7-3 and TRBJ1-1; no clear D gene. Germline CDR1 and CDR2: SGHTA and FQGTGA. Trimming stripped 3 bases from V and 3 bases from J, with 8 bases between. The CDR3 length is 13 residues. The full variable domain, in which reference TRBV7-3 and TRBJ1-1 provide the parts outside the CDR3, is GAGVSQTPSNKVTEKGKYVELRCDPISGHTALYWYRQSLGQGPEFLIYFQGTGAADDSGLPNDRFFAVRPEGSVSTLKIQRTERGDSAVYLCASSLLGYTEAFFGQGTRLTVV.

The V and J genes are TRBV5-4 and TRBJ2-7, with D possibly being TRBD2 (5 bases). The CDR3 totals 13 residues. Germline V gene lookup returns CDR1 SGHNT and CDR2 YYREEE (reference sequence). V shed 4 bases and J shed 7 bases, with 15 bases lying between them. CDR3 region: CASSAGPPGEQYF. The DNA for the CDR3 is TGTGCCAGCAGCGCCGGACCCCCGGGGGAGCAGTACTTC. The full variable domain, completed using reference TRBV5-4 and TRBJ2-7, is ETGVTQSPTHLIKTRGQQVTLRCSSQSGHNTVSWYQQALGQGPQFIFQYYREEENGRGNFPPRFSGLQFPNYSSELNVNALELDDSALYLCASSAGPPGEQYFGPGTRLTVT.

The chain couples TRBV2 to TRBJ2-3; D remains unclear. The V gene's germline CDR1 is SNHLY and CDR2 FYNNEI. The CDR3 is 12 residues long. Trimming took off 2 bases at V and 6 bases at J, with 6 bases between the two ends. The CDR3, as DNA: TGTGCCAGCAGTGAAAGTGGCGATACGCAGTATTTT. Amino acids: CASSESGDTQYF. Complete variable domain (other parts from reference TRBV2 and TRBJ2-3): EPEVTQTPSHQVTQMGQEVILRCVPISNHLYFYWYRQILGQKVEFLVSFYNNEISEKSEIFDDQFSVERPDGSNFTLKIRSTKLEDSAMYFCASSESGDTQYFGPGTRLTVL.

CDR3 region: CSQTLGLTGQETQYF. Written as DNA, the CDR3 is TGCAGCCAGACGCTGGGACTAACGGGGCAAGAGACCCAGTACTTC. The rearrangement links TRBV29-1 to TRBJ2-5, with 7 bases lining up with TRBD2. The CDR3 sequence is 15 residues long. The germline V gene has CDR1 SQVTM and CDR2 ANQGSEA. V was pared by 8 bases and J by 2 bases, with 14 bases of the junction left unmatched.

The rearrangement joins TRBV7-2 to TRBJ2-1, with no clear D. The CDR3 is 15 amino acids. The V end lost 1 base, the J end lost 2 bases, and 9 bases lay between the germline ends. In germline, CDR1 is SGHTA, CDR2 FQGNSA. CDR3 DNA: TGTGCCAGCAGCTTAGTTTACTTGCCCTACAATGAGCAGTTCTTC. It yields the protein CASSLVYLPYNEQFF.